This T cell receptor beta chain was profiled in a study of CD8 T cells in Susac syndrome. Broader study findings: The study conceded that relatively few individuals underwent its TCR sequencing and HLA analysis.

The authors reverse transcribed about 0.5 to 1 ug RNA with random hexamers. With immunoSEQ multiplex PCR, TCR beta CDR3 was amplified across 54 Vbeta and 13 Jbeta. TCRdb redid the calling of the immunoSEQ multiplex PCR reads with MiXCR, one entry per CDR3 protein. The sample holds roughly 200,000 distinct CDR3 sequences, about 94% seen once. Turning to this clonotype: Its antigen is still unknown.

CD8+ and CD4+ T cells taken from blood had their TCR beta sequenced. The study used healthy donors as controls matched for age and sex. The germline V gene has CDR1 MDHEN and CDR2 SYDVKM. The length of the CDR3 is 14 residues. V was clipped by 2 bases and J by 4 bases, with 10 bases between them. This clonotype was sampled from a human donor in good health. V and J are TRBV28 and TRBJ2-3; D gene unclear. The sequenced sample consisted of CD4+ T cells from PBMCs. CDR3 DNA: TGTGCCAGCAGTTTAATGGTTGTATCAGATACGCAGTATTTT. Amino acid sequence: CASSLMVVSDTQYF.